A single sample is the source of the 18 T cell receptor beta chains below, sequenced in a study of Graves' ophthalmopathy and Graves' hyperthyroidism. CDR3 regions of TCR beta were amplified from RNA transcripts. Investigators did first-round RT-PCR with HTBI primers, then second-round multiplex PCR. MiXCR, applied by TCRdb to the multiplex PCR reads, yields one record per CDR3 protein. The sample lists around 1.1 million distinct CDR3 sequences, about 35% occurring once. Input material: peripheral blood or thyroid tissue (not recorded which). The receptors stem from an adult man with Graves' hyperthyroidism.

V is TRBV20-1 and J is TRBJ1-5; a possible D gene is TRBD1 (5 bases). The CDR3 is 11 residues long. CDR1 and CDR2 (germline): DFQATT, SNEGSKA (reference sequence). CDR3 DNA sequence: TGCAGAGCATCGGTCCGAGCGGGGGGGCATTTT. Its translation is CRASVRAGGHF.

This clonotype was recorded at least ten times. The chain carries TRBV15 and TRBJ1-1, with a possible D match to TRBD1 (5 bases). Germline V gene sequence: CDR1 LNHNV, CDR2 YYDKDF (reference sequence). This CDR3 region has 14 residues. Trimming took 0 bases from V and 5 from J, leaving 10 bases between them. The chain's CDR3 is CATSRDNGGTEAFF. CDR3 nucleotides: TGTGCCACCAGCAGAGATAATGGGGGAACTGAAGCTTTCTTT.

The sample holds many counts of this clonotype. The gene calls are TRBV2 and TRBJ1-1, with unresolved D. Germline values: CDR1 SNHLY, CDR2 FYNNEI. CDR3 length equals 14 residues. The ends were cut back, 4 bases at V and 0 bases at J, with 9 bases in the middle. The CDR3 region is CASSVATMNTEAFF. The CDR3 bases are TGTGCCAGCAGTGTTGCAACAATGAACACTGAAGCTTTCTTT.

This chain joins TRBV15 and TRBJ1-1; D remains ambiguous. Trimming pared 6 bases from V and 4 bases from J, leaving 15 bases between. The CDR3 sequence is 14 residues long. Germline lookup yields CDR1 LNHNV and CDR2 YYDKDF (reference sequence). The DNA for the CDR3 is TGTGCCACCAGAACGGGAGGCTGGAGCACTGAAGCTTTCTTT. Translation gives CATRTGGWSTEAFF.

This clonotype has only a few counts. V gene TRBV5-4 combines with J gene TRBJ2-7; TRBD1 might be the D (5 bases). This CDR3 has 15 residues. Trimming cost V 0 bases and J 2 bases, with 12 bases left between them. The germline gives CDR1 SGHNT, CDR2 YYREEE (reference sequence). CDR3 sequence reads: CASSLVGDMPYEQYF. The CDR3 DNA reads as TGTGCCAGCAGCTTGGTAGGGGATATGCCCTACGAGCAGTACTTC.

The table lists this clonotype with a count of one. The CDR3 loop reads CASSRPGGGRGGDYEQYF. Written as DNA, the CDR3 is TGTGCCAGCAGCCGGCCCGGCGGTGGCAGGGGGGGGGACTACGAGCAGTACTTC. V is TRBV7-8 and J is TRBJ2-7; either TRBD1 or TRBD2 may fit D (7 bases each). This CDR3 comprises 18 residues. CDR1 and CDR2 (germline): SGHVS, FQNEAQ. Between the trimmed V and J ends, which lost 5 bases and 3 bases, there was a span of 26 bases.

This clonotype was detected many times. The genes are TRBV20-1 and TRBJ1-5, with no clear D. Looked up from germline, CDR1 is DFQATT and CDR2 is SNEGSKA (reference sequence). Trimming removed 0 bases at V and 0 bases at J, with 6 bases between. This CDR3 comprises 14 residues. CDR3 residues: CSAREGHSNQPQHF. For the CDR3, the DNA is TGCAGTGCTAGAGAGGGCCATAGCAATCAGCCCCAGCATTTT.

This clonotype was seen repeatedly, ten times or more. The rearrangement uses TRBV4-3 and TRBJ1-6; no definite D call. This CDR3 comprises 14 residues. V lost 0 bases and J 8 bases, leaving 8 bases between the germline ends. The germline CDR1 and CDR2 sequences are LGHNA and YSLEER. CDR3: CASSQDSSDSPLHF. Here the CDR3 DNA reads TGCGCCAGCAGCCAAGACTCGTCGGATTCACCCCTCCACTTT.

The J gene is TRBJ2-7, the V gene TRBV10-3; TRBD1 might be the D (6 bases). The DNA end is a closer match to TRBJ2-5, so the J assignment may be wrong. CDR1 and CDR2 from the germline V gene are ENHRY and SYGVKD. This CDR3 comprises 15 residues. DNA for the CDR3: TGTGCCATCACCAGTGACCCACAGGGAAAAGAGACCCAGTACTTC. Amino acids: CAITSDPQGKETQYF.

Comment on this clonotype: Just one base apart from a much larger clone, this may be a read error. The rearrangement links TRBV28 to TRBJ2-5, with 7 bases aligning to TRBD1. Unmatched junction bases numbered 5, after V lost 7 bases and J lost 3 bases. Germline lookup yields CDR1 MDHEN and CDR2 SYDVKM. The CDR3 spans 13 residues. DNA for the CDR3: TGTGCCAGCAACTCCGGGACAGAAGAGACCCAGTACTTC. Protein product: CASNSGTEETQYF.

In its sample, this clonotype was seen many times. The rearrangement links TRBV7-3 to TRBJ2-7; 7 nucleotides line up with TRBD1. The CDR3 totals 14 residues. Germline CDR1 and CDR2: SGHTA and FQGTGA. The ends lost 5 bases at V and 7 bases at J; junction bases unmatched: 11. CDR3 in DNA: TGTGCCAGCAGCCCCCAGACAGGGATGGGTGAGCAGTACTTC. Its protein is CASSPQTGMGEQYF.

This clonotype was detected a few times. The V and J genes are TRBV7-8 and TRBJ2-3; weak D call: TRBD2 (5 bases). The CDR3 runs 14 residues. The germline V gene has CDR1 SGHVS and CDR2 FQNEAQ. The V and J ends lost 3 bases and 7 bases respectively, with 14 bases between them. The CDR3 loop is CASSLNPERNTQYF. The CDR3 DNA follows: TGTGCCAGCAGCTTGAACCCTGAGCGGAATACGCAGTATTTT.

The table lists this clonotype with a few counts. The chain employs TRBV29-1 and TRBJ1-1; D is possibly TRBD1 (6 bases). Between the trimmed V and J ends, which lost 5 bases and 7 bases, there was a span of 8 bases. CDR3 size: 10 residues. Germline loops: CDR1 SQVTM, CDR2 ANQGSEA. In DNA form, the CDR3 reads TGCAGCGTTCGGGACAATGAAGCTTTCTTT. Residues: CSVRDNEAFF.

This clonotype was counted a few times. CDR3 residues: CASSSSTVANVLTF. The CDR3 nucleotides read TGTGCCAGCAGCTCCTCCACCGTGGCCAACGTCCTGACTTTC. The gene calls are TRBV5-5 and TRBJ2-6, with no clear D. The V gene's germline CDR1 is SGHKS and CDR2 YYEKEE (reference sequence). The CDR3 contains 14 residues. Trimming cost V 3 bases and J 6 bases, with 10 bases left between them. The variable domain in full, completed from reference TRBV5-5 and TRBJ2-6, reads DAGVTQSPTHLIKTRGQQVTLRCSPISGHKSVSWYQQVLGQGPQFIFQYYEKEERGRGNFPDRFSARQFPNYSSELNVNALLLGDSALYLCASSSSTVANVLTFGAGSRLTVL.

The J gene is TRBJ1-6, the V gene TRBV4-3; D unresolved. CDR1 is LGHNA, CDR2 YSLEER, per germline. Trimming shortened V by 4 bases and J by 6 bases, and 22 bases separated the two germline ends. The CDR3 spans 18 residues. CDR3 sequence reads: CASSRTIYQITRNSPLHF. The CDR3 nucleotides read TGCGCCAGCAGCCGAACCATTTACCAGATTACCCGTAATTCACCCCTCCACTTT.

As concerns this clonotype: Its ends do not fully match the called genes, so a read error is possible. As DNA, the CDR3 is TGTGCCAGCTCACCAGTCTTCGGAGGCGATCTGGACTATGGCTACACCTTC. This sequence encodes CASSPVFGGDLDYGYTF. V usage is TRBV10-2 and J usage is TRBJ1-2; D ambiguous. CDR3 length equals 17 residues. Germline V lookup: CDR1 WSHSY, CDR2 SAAADI.

CDR3 loop: CASAPSFSGNTIYF. As DNA, the CDR3 is TGTGCCAGCGCTCCCAGTTTCTCTGGAAACACCATATATTTT. The rearrangement uses TRBV6-6 and TRBJ1-3, with no clear D. There are 14 residues in the CDR3. Germline CDR1 MNHNY, CDR2 SVGAGI (reference sequence). V lost 8 bases to trimming and J lost 0 bases, with 11 bases between them.

Turning to this clonotype: The final CDR3 position lacks the conserved phenylalanine or tryptophan, pointing to a likely read error. The limits of the CDR3 on the DNA are not certain, so only TCRdb's listed CDR3 is given. This chain joins TRBV7-6 and TRBJ2-2; the DNA was not compared with TRBD1, the D call given in the table. The CDR3 spans 13 residues, counting both ends. Germline CDR1 reads SGHVS; CDR2 reads FNYEAQ. CDR3 region: CASSSLMMTGVFT.